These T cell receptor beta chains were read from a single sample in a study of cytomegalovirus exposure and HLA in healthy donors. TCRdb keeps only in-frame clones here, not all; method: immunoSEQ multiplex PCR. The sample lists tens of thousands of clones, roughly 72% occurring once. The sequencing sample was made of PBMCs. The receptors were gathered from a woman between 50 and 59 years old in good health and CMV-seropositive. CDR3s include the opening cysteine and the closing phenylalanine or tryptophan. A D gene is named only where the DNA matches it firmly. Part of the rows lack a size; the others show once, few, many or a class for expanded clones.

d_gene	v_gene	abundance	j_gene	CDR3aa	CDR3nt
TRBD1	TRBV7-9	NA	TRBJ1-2	CASSQAGTGALYGYTF	TGTGCCAGCAGTCAAGCCGGGACAGGGGCCCTCTATGGCTACACCTTC
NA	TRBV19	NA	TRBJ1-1	CASSIGRKGPNTEAFF	TGTGCCAGTAGTATCGGCAGGAAGGGGCCGAACACTGAAGCTTTCTTT
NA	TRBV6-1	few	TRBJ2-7	CASRGFSYEQYF	TGTGCCAGCAGGGGCTTCTCCTACGAGCAGTACTTC
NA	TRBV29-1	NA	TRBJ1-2	CSGEGDGYTF	TGCAGCGGGGAGGGGGATGGCTACACCTTC
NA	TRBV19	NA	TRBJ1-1	CASSKRTVYMNTEAFF	TGTGCCAGTAGTAAAAGAACAGTTTACATGAACACTGAAGCTTTCTTT
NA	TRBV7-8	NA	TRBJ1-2	CASSPTTTGDYGYTF	TGTGCCAGCAGCCCCACCACGACAGGCGACTATGGCTACACCTTC
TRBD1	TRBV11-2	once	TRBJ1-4	CASSLAGGDANEKLFF	TGTGCCAGCAGCTTAGCAGGGGGTGATGCTAATGAAAAACTGTTTTTT
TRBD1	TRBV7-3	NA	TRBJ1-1	CASRIGQDAEAFF	TGTGCCAGCAGAATCGGACAGGACGCTGAAGCTTTCTTT
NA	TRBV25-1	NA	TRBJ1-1	CASSDPGVREAFF	TGTGCCAGCAGTGACCCGGGAGTTCGTGAAGCTTTCTTT
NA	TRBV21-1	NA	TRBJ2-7	CASRTTGTGTNHEQYF	TGTGCCAGCAGAACTACCGGGACAGGGACTAACCACGAGCAGTACTTC
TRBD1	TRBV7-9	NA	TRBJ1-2	CASSSLEGTGYGYTF	TGTGCCAGCAGCTCACTCGAAGGGACAGGCTATGGCTACACCTTC
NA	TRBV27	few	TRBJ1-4	CASSLYYRVTNEKLFF	TGTGCCAGCAGTTTATATTACAGGGTTACTAATGAAAAACTGTTTTTT
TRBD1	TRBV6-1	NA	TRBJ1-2	CASSGTGLPLSNYGYTF	TGTGCCAGCAGTGGGACAGGGCTACCGCTCTCCAACTATGGCTACACCTTC
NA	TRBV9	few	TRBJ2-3	CASSVAAVATDTQYF	TGTGCCAGCAGCGTAGCTGCGGTGGCAACAGATACGCAGTATTTT
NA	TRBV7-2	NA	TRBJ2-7	CASSLGGLGYEQYF	TGTGCCAGCAGCTTAGGCGGGCTAGGCTACGAGCAGTACTTC
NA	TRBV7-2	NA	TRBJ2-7	CASSLGLGGEQYF	TGTGCCAGCAGCTTAGGACTAGGTGGCGAGCAGTACTTC
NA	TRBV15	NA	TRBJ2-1	CATSRGYGEQFF	TGTGCCACCAGCAGAGGGTACGGTGAGCAGTTCTTC
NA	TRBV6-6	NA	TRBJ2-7	CASSGPYEQYF	TGTGCCAGCAGTGGCCCCTACGAGCAGTACTTC
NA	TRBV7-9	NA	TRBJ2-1	CASSSYTGGGSYNEQFF	TGTGCCAGCAGCTCATACACCGGGGGTGGGTCCTACAATGAGCAGTTCTTC
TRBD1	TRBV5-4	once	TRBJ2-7	CASSPDRRGEQYF	TGTGCCAGCAGCCCGGACAGGAGAGGGGAGCAGTACTTC
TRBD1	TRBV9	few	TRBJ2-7	CASSGQGAYEQYF	TGTGCCAGCAGCGGCCAGGGGGCCTACGAGCAGTACTTC
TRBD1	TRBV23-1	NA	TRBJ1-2	CASSQEGAIGYTF	TGCGCCAGCAGTCAAGAGGGGGCAATCGGCTACACCTTC
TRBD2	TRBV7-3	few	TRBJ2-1	CASSLNLGGTSLYNEQFF	TGTGCCAGCAGCTTAAACCTGGGCGGGACTAGCCTTTACAATGAGCAGTTCTTC
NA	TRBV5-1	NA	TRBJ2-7	CASSSQGYEQYF	TGCGCCAGCAGCTCCCAGGGGTACGAGCAGTACTTC
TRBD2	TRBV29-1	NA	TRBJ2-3	CSVERRGVTDTQYF	TGCAGCGTTGAGCGTCGGGGGGTCACAGATACGCAGTATTTT
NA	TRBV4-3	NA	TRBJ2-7	CASSQQYGLYEQYF	TGCGCCAGCAGCCAACAATACGGACTCTACGAGCAGTACTTC
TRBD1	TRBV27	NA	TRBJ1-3	CASSYQGGSGNTIYF	TGTGCCAGCAGTTACCAGGGGGGCTCTGGAAACACCATATATTTT
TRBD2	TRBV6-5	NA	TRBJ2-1	CASSSLAGYTNEQFF	TGTGCCAGCAGCTCTTTAGCGGGGTACACTAATGAGCAGTTCTTC
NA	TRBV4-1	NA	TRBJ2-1	CASSQPGVDEQFF	TGCGCCAGCAGCCAACCGGGGGTAGATGAGCAGTTCTTC
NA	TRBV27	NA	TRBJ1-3	CASSGHSSGNTIYF	TGTGCCAGCAGTGGTCACAGCTCTGGAAACACCATATATTTT
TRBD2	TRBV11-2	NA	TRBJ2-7	CASSPHGSGSYEQYF	TGTGCCAGCAGCCCTCACGGTAGCGGGAGTTACGAGCAGTACTTC
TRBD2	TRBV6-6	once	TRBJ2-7	CASSPSGSGRNYEQYF	TGTGCCAGCAGCCCCTCTGGGAGCGGGAGAAACTACGAGCAGTACTTC
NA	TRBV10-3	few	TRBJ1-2	CAISERGHSNYGYTF	TGTGCCATCAGTGAGAGGGGACACTCTAACTATGGCTACACCTTC
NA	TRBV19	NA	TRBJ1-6	CASRGSASSYNSPLHF	TGTGCCAGTAGGGGCTCGGCGAGCTCCTATAATTCACCCCTCCACTTT
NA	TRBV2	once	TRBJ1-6	CATGEMGLIYSPLHF	TGTGCCACCGGCGAAATGGGACTGATATATTCACCCCTCCACTTT
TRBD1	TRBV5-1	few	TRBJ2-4	CASSQTGTGVNIQYF	TGCGCCAGCAGCCAAACCGGGACAGGGGTAAACATTCAGTACTTC
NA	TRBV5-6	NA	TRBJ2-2	CASSLSAGELFF	TGTGCCAGCAGCTTAAGCGCCGGGGAGCTGTTTTTT
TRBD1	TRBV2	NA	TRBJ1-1	CASRATGGLRDEAFF	TGTGCCAGCAGGGCGACAGGGGGCCTTCGTGATGAAGCTTTCTTT
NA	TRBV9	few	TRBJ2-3	CASSEETGWADTQYF	TGTGCCAGCAGCGAAGAGACAGGATGGGCAGATACGCAGTATTTT
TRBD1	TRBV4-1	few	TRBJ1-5	CASSGTGGLGNQPQHF	TGCGCCAGCAGCGGGACAGGGGGCCTTGGGAATCAGCCCCAGCATTTT
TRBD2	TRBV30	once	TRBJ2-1	CAWSSPSGGTPYNEQFF	TGTGCCTGGAGCTCCCCTAGCGGGGGGACCCCTTACAATGAGCAGTTCTTC
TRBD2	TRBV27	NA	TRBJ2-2	CASRFQRELGELFF	TGTGCCAGCAGGTTTCAGCGGGAACTGGGGGAGCTGTTTTTT
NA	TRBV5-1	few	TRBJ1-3	CASSFGVTGGDTIYF	TGCGCCAGCAGCTTTGGGGTCACGGGCGGGGACACCATATATTTT
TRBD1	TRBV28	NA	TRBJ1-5	CASSSLRTGQLNQPQHF	TGTGCCAGCAGTTCCCTGAGGACAGGGCAACTCAATCAGCCCCAGCATTTT
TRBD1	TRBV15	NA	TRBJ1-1	CATSRVQGAEAFF	TGTGCCACCAGCAGAGTACAGGGGGCTGAAGCTTTCTTT
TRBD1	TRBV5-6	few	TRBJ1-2	CASSWTGGTVYTF	TGTGCCAGCAGCTGGACAGGGGGAACTGTCTACACCTTC
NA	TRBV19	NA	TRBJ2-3	CASSIGSKTYTQYF	TGTGCCAGTAGTATAGGGTCCAAGACATATACGCAGTATTTT
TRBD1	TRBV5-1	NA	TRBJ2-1	CASSGLDRGMTGGSYNEQFF	TGCGCCAGCAGCGGTCTGGACAGGGGTATGACGGGGGGTTCCTACAATGAGCAGTTCTTC
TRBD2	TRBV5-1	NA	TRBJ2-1	CASSLSSSGRGNEQFF	TGCGCCAGCAGCTTGTCGTCGAGCGGGAGAGGGAATGAGCAGTTCTTC